The sequence of this TCR beta chain was determined in a study of radiation and T cells in renal cell carcinoma. General study findings and limits: No pretreatment tumor biopsies were available for baseline clonotypes.

Points on this clone: Its cognate antigen is unknown.

This CDR3 has 15 residues. V gave up 1 base and J gave up 0 bases, with 9 bases separating them. Germline CDR1 reads SGHAT; CDR2 reads FQNNGV. TCRdb's copy holds only in-frame clones and misses some; the assay was immunoSEQ multiplex PCR. Of about 150,000 clones in the sample, roughly 87% were seen once. Time point meaning: blood 2 weeks post-SBRT. Specified treatment: 15 Gy SBRT to primary tumor, nephrectomy 4 weeks later. The chain links TRBV11-2 to TRBJ1-2; a weak D match, TRBD1 (5 bases). This receptor was obtained from a woman in her forties or fifties with renal cell carcinoma. The input for sequencing was blood, taken from a patient whose treatment included radiotherapy and nephrectomy. The CDR3, as DNA: TGTGCCAGCAGCTTAGGGCAGGGTTCTAACTATGGCTACACCTTC. Encoded protein: CASSLGQGSNYGYTF.